This T cell receptor (beta chain) was captured by sequencing in a study of shared clonotypes between healthy human individuals. As regards this clone: Antigen unknown.

Study observations and caveats: Generation probabilities were higher for clonotypes shared across all four sorted-subset donors than for unshared ones. Naive subsets, compared against memory subsets, generally had larger estimated richness values. Blood was the sole source, and tissue repertoires probably differ.

Clones were sequenced by immunoSEQ multiplex PCR, and TCRdb holds only the in-frame ones, with some missing. The sample has roughly 2.6 million clones, around 90% seen once. The TCR sequence derives from a man between 18 and 29 years old in good health. Sequencing was performed on naive CD4+ T cells sorted from blood. As to subset: CD45RA+ positively selected.

The CDR3 spells CASTSLIRETQYF. CDR3 bases: TGTGCCAGCACCTCTTTGATCCGGGAGACCCAGTACTTC. The rearrangement links TRBV7-9 to TRBJ2-5; unclear D gene. Between the trimmed V and J ends, which lost 7 bases and 5 bases, there was a span of 14 bases. CDR3 length: 13 residues. The germline V gene encodes CDR1 SEHNR and CDR2 FQNEAQ (reference sequence).